This T cell receptor (beta chain) was recovered during a study of glioma-infiltrating T cells. Study-wide results and limits: Very few CDR3 sequences were shared between tissue and blood. Tissue-blood divergence was below expectation in non-neoplastic patients, above in gliomas.

Amplification of TCR alpha and beta CDR3 regions from RNA used iRepertoire nested multiplex PCR. One-step reverse transcription and amplification started from approximately 100-400 ng of tissue mRNA or PBMC total RNA. TCRdb re-called the multiplex PCR reads through MiXCR, storing one row per CDR3 protein. The sample lists approximately 140,000 distinct CDR3 sequences; about 22% were seen once. Germline V lookup: CDR1 DFQATT, CDR2 SNEGSKA (reference sequence). V gave up 5 bases and J gave up 3 bases, with 23 bases separating them. The CDR3 runs to 17 residues. Worth noting for this clonotype: Its specificity is unknown.

Sequenced: glioma tissue, nonneoplastic brain tissue, or PBMCs (not recorded which). The gene calls are TRBV20-1 and TRBJ2-4; tentative D call: TRBD2 (7 bases). The clonotype originates from a human donor with low-grade glioma or glioblastoma, undergoing nonglioma brain surgery, or in good health (not recorded which). CDR3 nucleotide sequence: TGCAGTGCTCCGTTAAGGGGGGGTCAGGTGGGCAAAAACATTCAGTACTTC. Its translation: CSAPLRGGQVGKNIQYF.